The 27 T cell receptor beta chains in this list originate from one sample, sequenced in a study of identical twins. A single record per CDR3 protein comes from TCRdb applying MiXCR to the 5' RACE reads. The repertoire holds approximately 1.8 million distinct CDR3 sequences, with roughly 35% as singletons. Input material: cord blood. These receptors all stem from a newborn girl in good health.

The chain employs TRBV27 and TRBJ2-5; 7 bases match TRBD2. The J call may be mistaken, given a closer DNA end match to TRBJ2-7. Per the germline V gene, CDR1 is MNHEY and CDR2 is SMNVEV (reference sequence). This CDR3 spans 15 amino acids. CDR3 in DNA: TGTGCCAGCAGTTTAAGCGGACTAGAGACCTACGAGCAGTACTTC. Protein: CASSLSGLETYEQYF.

The chain has TRBV12-3 or TRBV12-4 and TRBJ2-3; the D gene could be TRBD1 or TRBD2 (7 bases each). There are 16 residues in the CDR3. Trimming took off 4 bases at V and 6 bases at J, with 20 bases between the two ends. The CDR3 loop is CASSSPQGGGSDTQYF. DNA for the CDR3: TGTGCCAGCAGTTCTCCTCAGGGGGGGGGAAGTGATACGCAGTATTTT.

This clonotype was seen a few times. This chain links TRBV6-5 with TRBJ2-3; TRBD2 matches 9 bases. After removal of 7 bases from V and 7 bases from J, the junction contained 12 bases not matched to a gene. CDR3 size: 15 residues. Germline lookup yields CDR1 MNHEY and CDR2 SVGAGI. The CDR3: CASTGAASGANTQYF. As DNA, the CDR3 is TGTGCCAGCACCGGGGCGGCTAGCGGGGCCAATACGCAGTATTTT.

This clonotype was observed a handful of times. The chain couples TRBV4-2 to TRBJ1-1; tentative D call: TRBD1 (6 bases). V gave up 0 bases and J gave up 0 bases, with 8 bases separating them. There are 15 residues in the CDR3. Germline V gene data show CDR1 as LGHNA and CDR2 as YNFKEQ. The CDR3 DNA reads TGTGCCAGCAGCCAAGATCAGGGGATGAACACTGAAGCTTTCTTT. Protein sequence: CASSQDQGMNTEAFF.

The table lists this clonotype with many counts. The gene calls are TRBV11-2 and TRBJ1-2; the D is unclear. The V end lost 1 base, the J end lost 0 bases, and 6 bases lay between the germline ends. The germline CDR1 and CDR2 sequences are SGHAT and FQNNGV. CDR3 length: 14 amino acids. Here the CDR3 DNA reads TGTGCCAGCAGCTTAGTTTCACCTAACTATGGCTACACCTTC. It encodes CASSLVSPNYGYTF.

This clonotype was found a few times. V is TRBV28 and J is TRBJ2-7; D unclear. Germline V gene sequence: CDR1 MDHEN, CDR2 SYDVKM. The V and J ends lost 5 bases and 6 bases respectively, with 14 bases between them. The CDR3 length is 13 residues. CDR3 DNA: TGTGCCAGCAGTCTAATCAGTTTTTCCGAGCAGTACTTC. It is translated as CASSLISFSEQYF.

There are a few counts of this clonotype. The chain is built from TRBV10-2 and TRBJ2-3, with D tentatively TRBD1 (6 bases). Trimming took off 0 bases at V and 2 bases at J, with 9 bases between the two ends. The CDR3 is 15 amino acids. Germline loops: CDR1 WSHSY, CDR2 SAAADI. Here the CDR3 DNA reads TGCGCCAGCAGTGAGTCGGGGACACTCACAGATACGCAGTATTTT. Its protein is CASSESGTLTDTQYF.

J is TRBJ2-1 and V is TRBV27; 11 bases agree with TRBD2. V gave up 6 bases and J gave up 6 bases; unmatched junction bases: 4. CDR3 length: 14 residues. The germline V gene has CDR1 MNHEY and CDR2 SMNVEV (reference sequence). CDR3 bases: TGTGCCAGCAGCACTAGCGGGAGTAGCAATGAGCAGTTCTTC. Translated, it gives CASSTSGSSNEQFF.

The chain joins TRBV6-5 to TRBJ2-7; D possibly corresponds to TRBD1 (6 bases). Germline V gene sequence: CDR1 MNHEY, CDR2 SVGAGI. This CDR3 contains 13 residues. V was trimmed by 6 bases and J by 3 bases, leaving 12 bases between them. In DNA form, the CDR3 reads TGTGCCAGCAGAACTACAGGGTACTACGAGCAGTACTTC. The encoded protein is CASRTTGYYEQYF.

Only a few counts were recorded for this clonotype. The J gene is TRBJ2-7, the V gene TRBV27; 7 positions match TRBD1. CDR1 MNHEY and CDR2 SMNVEV come from the germline V gene (reference sequence). The length of the CDR3 is 16 residues. J gave up 2 bases and V 0 bases, and 7 bases lay outside the gene matches. The DNA of the CDR3 is TGTGCCAGCAGTTTATCAGCTGGACAGGCCACCTACGAGCAGTACTTC. This codes for CASSLSAGQATYEQYF.

The chain recombines TRBV10-3 with TRBJ2-5; the D gene is possibly TRBD1 (6 bases). V lost 2 bases to trimming and J lost 5 bases, with 12 bases between them. This CDR3 comprises 14 residues. CDR1 ENHRY and CDR2 SYGVKD come from the germline V gene. The CDR3: CAISEDRTRETQYF. CDR3 DNA: TGTGCCATCAGTGAGGACAGGACTCGGGAGACCCAGTACTTC.

This clonotype was picked up a small number of times. V and J are TRBV20-1 and TRBJ2-7, with TRBD2 matching over 12 bases. V was pared by 1 base and J by 2 bases, with 6 bases of the junction left unmatched. The germline gives CDR1 DFQATT, CDR2 SNEGSKA (reference sequence). This CDR3 is built from 16 residues. CDR3 DNA sequence: TGCAGTGCTAGAGGGACTAGCGGGACGAAGACCTACGAGCAGTACTTC. Amino acid sequence: CSARGTSGTKTYEQYF.

The table lists this clonotype with a few counts. The chain links TRBV6-5 to TRBJ2-7; 11 bases are a match to TRBD2. Germline CDR1 is MNHEY and CDR2 is SVGAGI. Trimming at V came to 0 bases and at J to 2 bases, leaving 3 bases not matched to a gene. The CDR3 consists of 16 residues. DNA of the CDR3: TGTGCCAGCAGTTACTCGCTACTAGCGGGAGCCTACGAGCAGTACTTC. Encoded protein: CASSYSLLAGAYEQYF.

Only one count was recorded for this clonotype. The chain uses TRBV20-1 and TRBJ1-1, with a weak D call TRBD1 (6 bases). The V end lost 0 bases, the J end lost 6 bases, and 11 bases lay between the germline ends. From germline, CDR1 is DFQATT and CDR2 SNEGSKA (reference sequence). CDR3 length: 13 amino acids. CDR3 DNA sequence: TGCAGTGCTAGAGAGGGGGCTATATCTGAAGCTTTCTTT. This sequence encodes CSAREGAISEAFF.

A remark on this clonotype: This sequence is one base from a far larger clone and is likely a read error. The chain is built from TRBV27 and TRBJ1-4; the D is unclear. CDR1 MNHEY and CDR2 SMNVEV come from the germline V gene (reference sequence). This CDR3 has 11 amino acids. DNA for the CDR3: TGTGCCGGCAGTTTAAATGAAAAACTGTTTTTT. Protein: CAGSLNEKLFF.

This clonotype was seen more than once but under ten times. The V call is TRBV10-3, the J call TRBJ1-2; no clear D. Deletions cut 0 bases from V and 5 bases from J, with 13 bases between. CDR1 and CDR2 from the germline V gene are ENHRY and SYGVKD. The CDR3 consists of 15 residues. CDR3 residues: CAISESRPRNYGYTF. Here the CDR3 DNA reads TGTGCCATCAGTGAGTCGCGACCCCGCAATTATGGCTACACCTTC.

The chain combines TRBV6-6 with TRBJ1-5, with D perhaps TRBD1 (6 bases). The germline gives CDR1 MNHNY, CDR2 SVGAGI (reference sequence). Trimming shortened V by 6 bases and J by 2 bases, and 14 bases separated the two germline ends. The length of the CDR3 is 15 residues. CDR3 amino acids: CASSKWGPGNQPQHF. CDR3 nucleotide sequence: TGTGCCAGCAGCAAGTGGGGGCCTGGCAATCAGCCCCAGCATTTT.

This clonotype has more than one count but fewer than ten. The chain uses TRBV2 and TRBJ2-7, with D tentatively TRBD2 (6 bases). V was pared by 9 bases and J by 0 bases, with 12 bases between. This CDR3 comprises 13 residues. CDR1 SNHLY and CDR2 FYNNEI come from the germline V gene. This CDR3 is CASTGTFSYEQYF. The DNA of the CDR3 is TGTGCCAGTACCGGGACTTTCTCCTACGAGCAGTACTTC.

This clonotype was counted between two and nine times. The chain employs TRBV11-2 and TRBJ2-1, with TRBD2 matching over 7 bases. The germline gives CDR1 SGHAT, CDR2 FQNNGV. The J segment lost 7 bases and the V segment lost 0 bases, leaving 9 bases of the junction unmatched. The CDR3 runs to 16 residues. CDR3 amino acids: CASSLEGAGSINEQFF. The CDR3 nucleotides are TGTGCCAGCAGCTTAGAAGGAGCGGGATCGATTAATGAGCAGTTCTTC.

The chain links TRBV20-1 to TRBJ2-1; D is uncertain. V dropped 2 bases and J dropped 3 bases, with 11 bases sitting between them. Germline CDR1 reads DFQATT; CDR2 reads SNEGSKA (reference sequence). There are 14 residues in the CDR3. The CDR3: CSARSARSYNEQFF. The CDR3, as DNA: TGCAGTGCTAGATCTGCGAGAAGCTACAATGAGCAGTTCTTC.

This clonotype was found once. The chain carries TRBV5-8 and TRBJ2-7; D remains unclear. The V and J ends lost 7 bases and 0 bases respectively, with 8 bases between them. CDR3 length: 12 residues. The V gene's germline CDR1 is SGHTS and CDR2 YDEGEE. CDR3 protein: CASSKYSYEQYF. CDR3 DNA: TGTGCCAGCTCCAAATACTCCTACGAGCAGTACTTC.

This clonotype has more than one count but fewer than ten. This chain links TRBV19 with TRBJ1-1; 9 nucleotides agree with TRBD1. Germline-derived CDR1 and CDR2 are LNHDA and SQIVND (reference sequence). CDR3 size: 15 residues. After removal of 3 bases from V and 3 bases from J, the junction contained 5 bases not matched to a gene. The DNA for the CDR3 is TGTGCCAGTAGTATGGGACAGGGAGGGGACACTGAAGCTTTCTTT. Encoded protein: CASSMGQGGDTEAFF.

This clonotype has a handful of counts. This sequence joins TRBV12-3 or TRBV12-4 and TRBJ1-1; D gene uncertain. This CDR3 contains 11 residues. The ends were cut back, 6 bases at V and 7 bases at J, with 9 bases in the middle. The CDR3 loop is CASRRESEAFF. CDR3 nucleotide sequence: TGTGCCAGCAGACGGGAGAGTGAAGCTTTCTTT.

The chain has TRBV7-8 and TRBJ1-2; 8 nucleotides agree with TRBD1. Germline CDR1 and CDR2: SGHVS and FQNEAQ. V shed 5 bases, J shed 6 bases, and the junction held 5 bases outside the gene matches. The CDR3 has 13 amino acids. In DNA form, the CDR3 reads TGTGCCAGCAGCACACGGACAGGGAATGGCTACACCTTC. Its translation is CASSTRTGNGYTF.

The V call is TRBV20-1, the J call TRBJ2-1, with D perhaps assigned TRBD1 or TRBD2 (5 bases each). CDR1 is DFQATT, CDR2 SNEGSKA, per germline (reference sequence). Trimming pared 4 bases from V and 4 bases from J, leaving 17 bases between. There are 15 residues in the CDR3. CDR3 sequence reads: CSATPGTVLYNEQFF. CDR3 nucleotide sequence: TGCAGTGCTACCCCCGGGACCGTACTTTACAATGAGCAGTTCTTC.

This clonotype was counted between two and nine times. The gene calls are TRBV12-3 or TRBV12-4 and TRBJ2-5; D is unresolved. The CDR3 runs to 13 residues. Between the trimmed V and J ends, which lost 1 base and 5 bases, there was a span of 8 bases. The CDR3 DNA sequence: TGTGCCAGCAGTTTAGTCAACATGGAGACCCAGTACTTC. It specifies CASSLVNMETQYF.

The V and J genes are TRBV20-1 and TRBJ2-5, with 9 bases matching TRBD2. The germline V gene has CDR1 DFQATT and CDR2 SNEGSKA (reference sequence). CDR3 size: 15 residues. V gave up 2 bases and J gave up 11 bases; unmatched junction bases: 15. The CDR3 loop reads CSARRTRLADNEQYF. Here the CDR3 DNA reads TGCAGTGCTAGACGGACCCGACTAGCGGACAATGAGCAGTACTTC.